This TCR beta chain was sequenced for a study of blood T cell repertoires in COVID-19. This clone appeared once. The germline V and J ends were trimmed by 5 bases and 5 bases, with 13 bases remaining between them. This CDR3 contains 15 residues. Germline values: CDR1 SGHTA, CDR2 FQGNSA. Method: immunoSEQ multiplex PCR; TCRdb's copy keeps in-frame clones and lacks some. The sample has 250,000 to 350,000 clones, 70% to 90% seen once. Sequencing used PBMCs or T cells enriched from blood (not recorded which). The chain recombines TRBV7-2 with TRBJ1-6, with D possibly TRBD1 on 5 matching bases. The TCR sequence derives from a woman aged 30 to 39 who had recovered from COVID-19. The CDR3 loop is CASSERTYDNSPLHF. Written as DNA, the CDR3 is TGTGCCAGCAGCGAAAGGACATATGATAATTCACCCCTCCACTTT.